This T cell receptor beta chain was captured by sequencing in a study of T cell repertoires in cytomegalovirus infection. Study information: A matching HLA type, together with CMV infection, was signaled by public TCR beta signatures. General study points: HLA-C-restricted TCR beta clonotypes specific for CMV led the ex vivo response. The study identified carriers of CMV plus the relevant HLA from cumulative public TCR beta family frequency.

CDR3 length: 15 residues. CDR1 is LNHDA and CDR2 is SQIVND in the germline V gene (reference sequence). V gave up 3 bases and J gave up 1 base, with 10 bases separating them. Remarks on this clonotype: As yet, its antigen is unknown.

TCRdb analysed the reads with MiXCR anew, one entry per CDR3 protein. The sample has about 330,000 distinct CDR3 sequences, more than 8% seen once; the top ten hold 3.5% to 4.5%. The origin of this receptor is a human donor in good health (CMV status not recorded). Some clones in this sample may be carry-over from other donors' samples. Input material: PBMCs. The genes are TRBV19 and TRBJ1-5; D is uncertain. The CDR3 region has the DNA TGTGCCAGTAGTATCTGGATGCTCAGCAATCAGCCCCAGCATTTT. Translated, it gives CASSIWMLSNQPQHF.